These T cell receptor beta chains were read from a single sample in a study of chemoradiotherapy in HPV16-positive cancers. The table came from immunoSEQ multiplex PCR; TCRdb's copy has only in-frame clones and leaves some out. This table holds about 20,000 clones, roughly 90% found once. Sample: blood, taken from a patient who underwent chemoradiotherapy. These TCRs come from a human donor with HPV-associated anogenital cancer. CDR3s include the opening cysteine and the closing phenylalanine or tryptophan. A D gene is named only where the DNA matches it firmly. Size values are once, few and many counts, or a class for expanded clones, and some rows have none.

V gene,J gene,D gene,clone size,CDR3 DNA,CDR3 protein
TRBV7-2,TRBJ1-1,NA,NA,TGTGCCAGCAGCTTATTGAGGGACATCGGCACTGAAGCTTTCTTT,CASSLLRDIGTEAFF
TRBV5-1,TRBJ2-3,NA,NA,TGCGCCAGCAGCTTAGGGGGGGAAGATACGCAGTATTTT,CASSLGGEDTQYF
TRBV7-6,TRBJ2-3,NA,NA,TGTGCCAGCAGCAACCCAGATACGCAGTATTTT,CASSNPDTQYF
TRBV11-1,TRBJ2-1,TRBD1,NA,TGTGCCAGCAGCCCAGGACAGGGGTATCACAATGAGCAGTTCTTC,CASSPGQGYHNEQFF
TRBV7-2,TRBJ2-7,NA,NA,TGTGCCAGCAGCTCCGGGACGACCCCCTACGAGCAGTACTTC,CASSSGTTPYEQYF
TRBV7-9,TRBJ1-1,NA,NA,TGTGCCAGCAGCTTAGTTTCGACATTCACTGAAGCTTTCTTT,CASSLVSTFTEAFF
TRBV29-1,TRBJ1-1,NA,once,TGCAGCGTTGCAGGTGACAGGACTGAAGCTTTCTTT,CSVAGDRTEAFF
TRBV7-9,TRBJ1-2,NA,NA,TGTGCCAGCAGGCAGGACGATGGCTACACCTTC,CASRQDDGYTF
TRBV7-2,TRBJ1-4,NA,NA,TGTGCCAGCAGCTTCGGGGCGATAGGCACTAACGAAAAACTGTTTTTT,CASSFGAIGTNEKLFF
TRBV19,TRBJ1-5,TRBD1,NA,TGTGCCAGTAGCGGGACAGGAGACTATAGCAATCAGCCCCAGCATTTT,CASSGTGDYSNQPQHF
TRBV5-1,TRBJ2-3,TRBD1,NA,TGCGCCAGCAGCTCGATCACAGGGGGGGATACGCAGTATTTT,CASSSITGGDTQYF
TRBV29-1,TRBJ2-3,TRBD2,once,TGCAGCGTTGAAACGGGGGGGCCAGATACGCAGTATTTT,CSVETGGPDTQYF
TRBV2,TRBJ2-5,TRBD2,NA,TGTGCCAGCAGTGTCAGGGGACTAGCGGGGTCGGAGACCCAGTACTTC,CASSVRGLAGSETQYF
TRBV27,TRBJ1-2,TRBD1,NA,TGTGCCAGCAGACAACAGGGGACTCTCTATGGCTACACCTTC,CASRQQGTLYGYTF
TRBV7-9,TRBJ1-6,NA,NA,TGTGCCAGCAGCTCACAGGGTACCTCACCCCTCCACTTT,CASSSQGTSPLHF
TRBV5-1,TRBJ2-4,TRBD2,NA,TGCGCCAGCAGCTTTTTAGCGGGGGAAGCCAAAAACATTCAGTACTTC,CASSFLAGEAKNIQYF
TRBV2,TRBJ2-5,TRBD2,once,TGTGCCAGCAGTGAAGCCCTAGCGGGGGGGCAGGAGACCCAGTACTTC,CASSEALAGGQETQYF
TRBV6-1,TRBJ1-2,NA,once,TGTGCCAGCAGTGAAGAGATAGGCAGACACTATGGCTACACCTTC,CASSEEIGRHYGYTF
TRBV28,TRBJ1-6,NA,few,TGTGCCAGCAGTTTTCGGCGTTCACCCCTCCACTTT,CASSFRRSPLHF
TRBV7-7,TRBJ2-7,NA,NA,TGTGCCAGCAGCTTGGGTGCTGGCTACGAGCAGTACTTC,CASSLGAGYEQYF
TRBV7-9,TRBJ1-1,NA,NA,TGTGCCAGCAGTAGGGAGGGGGAAGCTTTCTTT,CASSREGEAFF
TRBV2,TRBJ1-1,NA,NA,TGTGCCAGCCTCGGCCGGGGACGGAACACTGAAGCTTTCTTT,CASLGRGRNTEAFF
TRBV29-1,TRBJ2-1,TRBD2,NA,TGCAGCGCCGGGACTAGCGGGGTCTATGAGCAGTTCTTC,CSAGTSGVYEQFF
TRBV7-6,TRBJ2-1,NA,NA,TGTGCCAGCAGCCCCCTTGGGGGCTCCTACAATGAGCAGTTCTTC,CASSPLGGSYNEQFF
TRBV2,TRBJ2-1,TRBD2,NA,TGTGCCAGCAGTGGGACGATGACTAGCGGGGGGGCAATGGGGTCCTACAATGAGCAGTTCTTC,CASSGTMTSGGAMGSYNEQFF
TRBV2,TRBJ2-7,NA,once,TGTGCCAGCAGTGAAGCTTGGGGTGCCTACGAGCAGTACTTC,CASSEAWGAYEQYF
TRBV19,TRBJ1-1,TRBD1,NA,TGTGCCAGTAGAACCGGGACAGCGAACACTGAAGCTTTCTTT,CASRTGTANTEAFF
TRBV6-6,TRBJ2-1,TRBD2,NA,TGTGCCCTGCGGGGGGCCCTCAATGAGCAGTTCTTC,CALRGALNEQFF
TRBV29-1,TRBJ1-2,TRBD1,NA,TGCAGCGTTGAATTTAGGACAGGTGGCTACACCTTC,CSVEFRTGGYTF
TRBV9,TRBJ2-7,TRBD2,NA,TGTGCCAGCAGCGTCCTGGGGGGGGACGAGCAGTACTTC,CASSVLGGDEQYF
TRBV2,TRBJ2-7,NA,NA,TGTGCCAGCAGTGGGACCGCCTACGAGCAGTACTTC,CASSGTAYEQYF
TRBV10-2,TRBJ2-6,NA,NA,TGCGCCAGCAGTGACGGTCAGCTTGTCTCTGGGGCCAACGTCCTGACTTTC,CASSDGQLVSGANVLTF
TRBV10-3,TRBJ1-6,NA,few,TGTGCCATCCGCGGGACACCTGATAATTCACCCCTCCACTTT,CAIRGTPDNSPLHF
TRBV4-1,TRBJ2-3,TRBD2,NA,TGCGCCAGCAGCACTAGCGGGGGGGACCGCACAGATACGCAGTATTTT,CASSTSGGDRTDTQYF
TRBV28,TRBJ2-7,TRBD1,few,TGTGCCAGCAGTCCAGGGGACAGGAAATTCTACGAGCAGTACTTC,CASSPGDRKFYEQYF
TRBV5-1,TRBJ2-1,NA,NA,TGCGCCAGCAGCTTGGAGGGACGCGGGGTGGCCTACAATGAGCAGTTCTTC,CASSLEGRGVAYNEQFF
TRBV18,TRBJ1-1,NA,NA,TGTGCCAGCTCACCAGATAGGTATTCTGAAGCTTTCTTT,CASSPDRYSEAFF
TRBV5-4,TRBJ2-1,NA,NA,TGTGCCAGCAGCTACGGGACGGACAATGAGCAGTTCTTC,CASSYGTDNEQFF
TRBV30,TRBJ2-2,TRBD2,NA,TGTGCCTGGAAGAGACTAGCGGGGGGGCCCGGGGAGCTGTTTTTT,CAWKRLAGGPGELFF